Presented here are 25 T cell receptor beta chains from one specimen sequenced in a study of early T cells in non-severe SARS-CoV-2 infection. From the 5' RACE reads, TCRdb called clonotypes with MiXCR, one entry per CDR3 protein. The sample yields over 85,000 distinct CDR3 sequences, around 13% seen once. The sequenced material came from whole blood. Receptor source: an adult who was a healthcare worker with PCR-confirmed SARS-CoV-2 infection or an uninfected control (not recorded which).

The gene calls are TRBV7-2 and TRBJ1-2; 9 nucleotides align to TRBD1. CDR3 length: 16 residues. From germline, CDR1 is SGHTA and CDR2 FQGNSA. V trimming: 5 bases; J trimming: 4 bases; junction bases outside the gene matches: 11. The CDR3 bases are TGTGCCAGCAGCCCTAATGCGGGACAGGGCCTCTATGGCTACACCTTC. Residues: CASSPNAGQGLYGYTF.

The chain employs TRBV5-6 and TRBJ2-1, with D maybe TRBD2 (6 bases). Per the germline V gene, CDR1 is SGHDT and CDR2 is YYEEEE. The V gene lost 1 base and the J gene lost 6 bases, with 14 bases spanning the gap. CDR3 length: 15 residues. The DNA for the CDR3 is TGTGCCAGCAGCTTGAGGGCGCGGGGATTCAATGAGCAGTTCTTC. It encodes CASSLRARGFNEQFF.

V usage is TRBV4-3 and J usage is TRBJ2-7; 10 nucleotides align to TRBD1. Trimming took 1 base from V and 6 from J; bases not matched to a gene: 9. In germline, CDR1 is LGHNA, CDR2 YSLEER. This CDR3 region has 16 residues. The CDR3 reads CASSQVAGTGVGEQYF. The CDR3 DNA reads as TGCGCCAGCAGCCAAGTGGCCGGGACAGGGGTTGGCGAGCAGTACTTC.

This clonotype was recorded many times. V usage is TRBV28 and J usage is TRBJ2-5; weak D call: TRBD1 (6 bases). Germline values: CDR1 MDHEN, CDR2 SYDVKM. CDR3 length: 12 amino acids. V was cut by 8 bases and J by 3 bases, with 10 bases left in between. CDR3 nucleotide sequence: TGTGCCAGCTTAGGACAGAAAGAGACCCAGTACTTC. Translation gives CASLGQKETQYF.

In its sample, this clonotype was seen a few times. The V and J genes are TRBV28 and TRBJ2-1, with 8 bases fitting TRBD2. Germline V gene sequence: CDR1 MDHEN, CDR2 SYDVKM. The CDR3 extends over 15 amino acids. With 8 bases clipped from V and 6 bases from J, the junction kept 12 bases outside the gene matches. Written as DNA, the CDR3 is TGTGCCAGCCGGATGGGAGCGGGAGAAGTCAATGAGCAGTTCTTC. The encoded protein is CASRMGAGEVNEQFF.

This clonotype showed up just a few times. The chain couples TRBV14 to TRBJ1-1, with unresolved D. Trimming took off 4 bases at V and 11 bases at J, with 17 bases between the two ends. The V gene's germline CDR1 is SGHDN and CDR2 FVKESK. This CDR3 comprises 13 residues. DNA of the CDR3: TGTGCCAGCAGCCGCGACGGGCCCCGATTGGCTTTCTTT. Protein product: CASSRDGPRLAFF.

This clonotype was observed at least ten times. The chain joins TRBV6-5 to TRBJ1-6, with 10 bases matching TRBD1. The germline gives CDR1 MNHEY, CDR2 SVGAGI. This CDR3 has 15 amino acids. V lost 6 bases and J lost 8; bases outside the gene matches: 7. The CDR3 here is CASSLQGTGDSPLHF. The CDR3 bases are TGTGCCAGCAGCTTACAGGGGACAGGGGATTCACCCCTCCACTTT.

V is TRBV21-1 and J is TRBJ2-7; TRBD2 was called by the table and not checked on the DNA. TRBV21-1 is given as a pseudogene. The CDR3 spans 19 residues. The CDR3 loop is CASSKVLFNVWDWAYEQYF. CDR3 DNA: TGTGCCAGCAGCAAAGTGCTGTTTAATGTTTGGGACTGGGCCTACGAGCAGTACTTC.

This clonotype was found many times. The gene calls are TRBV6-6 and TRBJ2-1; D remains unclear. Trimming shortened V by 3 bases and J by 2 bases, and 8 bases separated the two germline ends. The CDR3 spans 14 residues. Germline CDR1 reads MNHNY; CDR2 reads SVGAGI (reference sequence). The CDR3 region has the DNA TGTGCCAGCAGTTATTCTAGGACCTACAATGAGCAGTTCTTC. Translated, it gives CASSYSRTYNEQFF.

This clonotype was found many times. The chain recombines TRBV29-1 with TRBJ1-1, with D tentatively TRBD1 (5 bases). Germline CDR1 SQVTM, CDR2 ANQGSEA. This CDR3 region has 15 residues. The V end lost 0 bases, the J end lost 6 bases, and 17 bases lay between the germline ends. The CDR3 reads CSVEDTGVRMAEAFF. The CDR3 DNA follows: TGCAGCGTTGAAGACACAGGAGTCAGAATGGCTGAAGCTTTCTTT.

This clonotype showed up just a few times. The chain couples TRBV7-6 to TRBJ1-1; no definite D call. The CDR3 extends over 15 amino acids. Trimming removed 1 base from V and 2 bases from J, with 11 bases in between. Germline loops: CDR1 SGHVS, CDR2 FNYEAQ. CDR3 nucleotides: TGTGCCAGCAGCTTAGTTGAGGGAAGAAACACTGAAGCTTTCTTT. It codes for CASSLVEGRNTEAFF.

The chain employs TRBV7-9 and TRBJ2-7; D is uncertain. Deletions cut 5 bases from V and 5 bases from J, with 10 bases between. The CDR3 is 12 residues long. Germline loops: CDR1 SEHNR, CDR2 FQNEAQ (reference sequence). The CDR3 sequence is CASSPWADEQYF. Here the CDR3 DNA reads TGTGCCAGCAGCCCTTGGGCGGACGAGCAGTACTTC.

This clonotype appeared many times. The CDR3 is CASSSDRGDGYTF. DNA for the CDR3: TGTGCCAGCAGCTCGGACAGGGGGGATGGCTACACCTTC. The chain employs TRBV7-9 and TRBJ1-2; TRBD1 matches 10 bases. This CDR3 is built from 13 residues. The trim removed 4 bases at V and 6 bases at J, leaving 2 bases unmatched. CDR1 and CDR2 from the germline V gene are SEHNR and FQNEAQ (reference sequence).

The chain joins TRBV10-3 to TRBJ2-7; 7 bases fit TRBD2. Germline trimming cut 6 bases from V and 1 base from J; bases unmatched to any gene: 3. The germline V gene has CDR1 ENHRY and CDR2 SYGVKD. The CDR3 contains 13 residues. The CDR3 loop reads CAIRGGSSYEQYF. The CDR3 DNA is TGTGCCATCAGGGGCGGGAGTTCCTACGAGCAGTACTTC.

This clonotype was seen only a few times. The CDR3 loop reads CAISEPNTENVGMGEETQYF. The CDR3 nucleotides are TGTGCCATCAGTGAGCCGAATACTGAAAATGTGGGGATGGGGGAAGAGACCCAGTACTTC. This chain joins TRBV10-3 and TRBJ2-5; D might be TRBD1 or TRBD2, each matching 5 bases. Between the trimmed V and J ends, which lost 2 bases and 3 bases, there was a span of 28 bases. This CDR3 has 20 amino acids. Per germline, CDR1 ENHRY and CDR2 SYGVKD.

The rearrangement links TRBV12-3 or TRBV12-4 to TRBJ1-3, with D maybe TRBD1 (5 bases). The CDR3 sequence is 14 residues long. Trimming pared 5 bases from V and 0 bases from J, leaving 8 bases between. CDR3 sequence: CASSQGPSGNTIYF. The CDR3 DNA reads TGTGCCAGCAGTCAGGGACCCTCTGGAAACACCATATATTTT.

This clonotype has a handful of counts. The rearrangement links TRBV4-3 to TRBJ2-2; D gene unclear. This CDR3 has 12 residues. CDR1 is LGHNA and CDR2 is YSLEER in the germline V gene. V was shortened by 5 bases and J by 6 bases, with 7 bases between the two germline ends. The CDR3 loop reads CASSDRAGELFF. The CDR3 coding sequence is TGCGCCAGCAGCGATAGGGCCGGGGAGCTGTTTTTT.

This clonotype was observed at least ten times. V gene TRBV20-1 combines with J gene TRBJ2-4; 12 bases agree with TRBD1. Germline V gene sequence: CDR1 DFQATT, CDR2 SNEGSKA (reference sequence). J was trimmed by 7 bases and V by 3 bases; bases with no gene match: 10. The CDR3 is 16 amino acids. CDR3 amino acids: CSASWEGQGARNIQYF. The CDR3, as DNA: TGCAGTGCTAGTTGGGAGGGACAGGGGGCGCGTAACATTCAGTACTTC.

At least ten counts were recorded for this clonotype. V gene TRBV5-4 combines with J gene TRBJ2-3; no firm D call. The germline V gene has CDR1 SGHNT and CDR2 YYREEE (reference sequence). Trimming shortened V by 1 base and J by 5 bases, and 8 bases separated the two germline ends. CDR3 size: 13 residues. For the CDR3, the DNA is TGTGCCAGCAGCTTGACCAGCGTAGATACGCAGTATTTT. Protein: CASSLTSVDTQYF.

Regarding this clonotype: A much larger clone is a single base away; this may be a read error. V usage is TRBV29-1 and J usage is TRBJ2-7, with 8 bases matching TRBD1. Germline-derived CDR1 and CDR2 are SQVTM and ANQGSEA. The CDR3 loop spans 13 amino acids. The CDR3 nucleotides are TGCAGCGCCCGAACCCAGGGGGCCTACGAGCAGCACTTC. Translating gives CSARTQGAYEQHF.

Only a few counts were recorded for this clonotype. The CDR3: CASIEPGAGELFF. The CDR3 coding sequence is TGTGCCAGCATCGAACCAGGGGCCGGGGAGCTGTTTTTT. J is TRBJ2-2 and V is TRBV3-1, with D tentatively TRBD1 (6 bases). The CDR3 covers 13 residues. Germline V lookup: CDR1 LGHDT, CDR2 YNNKEL (reference sequence). Deletions cut 7 bases from V and 6 bases from J, with 12 bases between. The full variable domain, rest sourced from reference TRBV3-1 and TRBJ2-2, is DTAVSQTPKYLVTQMGNDKSIKCEQNLGHDTMYWYKQDSKKFLKIMFSYNNKELIINETVPNRFSPKSPDKAHLNLHINSLELGDSAVYFCASIEPGAGELFFGEGSRLTVL.

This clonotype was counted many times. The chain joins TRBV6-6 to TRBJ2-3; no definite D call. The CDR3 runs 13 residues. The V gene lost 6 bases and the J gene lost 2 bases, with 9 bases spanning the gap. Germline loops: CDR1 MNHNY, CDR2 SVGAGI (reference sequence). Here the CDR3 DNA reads TGTGCCAGCAGACTTGGGCCCACAGATACGCAGTATTTT. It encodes CASRLGPTDTQYF.

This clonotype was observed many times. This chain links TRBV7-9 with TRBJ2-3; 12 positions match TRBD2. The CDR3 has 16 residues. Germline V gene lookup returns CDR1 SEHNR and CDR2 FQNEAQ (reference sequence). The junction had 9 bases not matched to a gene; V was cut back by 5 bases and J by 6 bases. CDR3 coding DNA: TGTGCCAGCAGCCCCGTACTAGCGGGAGGACTGGATACGCAGTATTTT. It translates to CASSPVLAGGLDTQYF.

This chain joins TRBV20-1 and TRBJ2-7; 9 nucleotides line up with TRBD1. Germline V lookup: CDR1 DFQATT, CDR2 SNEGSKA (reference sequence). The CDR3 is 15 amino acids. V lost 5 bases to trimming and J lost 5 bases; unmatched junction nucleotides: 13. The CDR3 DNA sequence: TGCAGTGCTTCCAGAAAGGGACAGGGCATGAACGAGCAGTACTTC. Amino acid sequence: CSASRKGQGMNEQYF.

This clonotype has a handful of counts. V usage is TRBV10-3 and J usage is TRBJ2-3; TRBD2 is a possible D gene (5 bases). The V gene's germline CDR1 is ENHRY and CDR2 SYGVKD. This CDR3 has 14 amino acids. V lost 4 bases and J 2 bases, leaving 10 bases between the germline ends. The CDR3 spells CAISAERLTDTQYF. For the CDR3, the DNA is TGTGCCATCAGTGCCGAGCGGCTCACAGATACGCAGTATTTT.